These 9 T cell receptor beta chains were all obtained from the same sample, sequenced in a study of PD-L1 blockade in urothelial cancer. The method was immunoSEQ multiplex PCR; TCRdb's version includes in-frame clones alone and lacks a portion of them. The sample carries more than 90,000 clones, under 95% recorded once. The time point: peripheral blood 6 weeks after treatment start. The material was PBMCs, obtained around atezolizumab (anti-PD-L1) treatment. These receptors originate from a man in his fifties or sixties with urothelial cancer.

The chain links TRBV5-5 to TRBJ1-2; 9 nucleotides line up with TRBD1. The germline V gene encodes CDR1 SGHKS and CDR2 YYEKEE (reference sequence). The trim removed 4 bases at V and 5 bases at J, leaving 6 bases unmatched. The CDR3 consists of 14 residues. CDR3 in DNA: TGTGCCAGCAGCGTGACAGGGGGGCAATATGGCTACACCTTC. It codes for CASSVTGGQYGYTF.

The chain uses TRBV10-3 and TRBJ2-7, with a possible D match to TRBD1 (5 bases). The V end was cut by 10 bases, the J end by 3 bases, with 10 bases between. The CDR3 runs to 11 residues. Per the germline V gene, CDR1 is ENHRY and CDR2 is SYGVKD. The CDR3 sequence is CATSRGYEQYF. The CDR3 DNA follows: TGTGCCACTTCAAGGGGCTACGAGCAGTACTTC.

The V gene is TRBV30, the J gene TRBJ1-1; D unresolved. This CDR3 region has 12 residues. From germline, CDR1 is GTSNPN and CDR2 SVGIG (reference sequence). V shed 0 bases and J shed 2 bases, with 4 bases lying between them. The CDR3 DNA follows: TGTGCCTGGAGTGTCACTAACACTGAAGCTTTCTTT. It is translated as CAWSVTNTEAFF.

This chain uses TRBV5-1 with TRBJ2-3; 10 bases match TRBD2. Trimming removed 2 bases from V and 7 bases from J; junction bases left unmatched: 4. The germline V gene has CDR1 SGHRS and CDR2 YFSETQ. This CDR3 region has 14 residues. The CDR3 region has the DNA TGCGCCAGCAGCTTACTAGCGGGGACGAATACGCAGTATTTT. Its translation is CASSLLAGTNTQYF.

The CDR3 sequence is CASSPRSTGANVLTF. CDR3 nucleotide sequence: TGTGCCAGCTCACCACGGAGCACTGGGGCCAACGTCCTGACTTTC. V gene TRBV18 combines with J gene TRBJ2-6; D is uncertain. The CDR3 runs to 15 residues. Germline-derived CDR1 and CDR2 are KGHSH and LQKENI. V lost 1 base to trimming and J lost 2 bases, with 6 bases between them.

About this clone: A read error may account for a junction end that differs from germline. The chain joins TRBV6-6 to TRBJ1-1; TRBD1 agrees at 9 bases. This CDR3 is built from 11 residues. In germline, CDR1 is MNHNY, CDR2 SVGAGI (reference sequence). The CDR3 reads CASSSGQGKQF. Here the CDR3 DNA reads TGTGCCAGCAGCTCCGGACAGGGGAAACAATTT.

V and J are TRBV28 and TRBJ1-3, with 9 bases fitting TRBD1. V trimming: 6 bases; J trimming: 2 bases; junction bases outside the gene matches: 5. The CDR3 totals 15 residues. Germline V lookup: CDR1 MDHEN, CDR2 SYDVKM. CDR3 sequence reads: CASRSRTGAGNTIYF. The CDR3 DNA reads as TGTGCCAGCAGATCGAGGACAGGGGCTGGAAACACCATATATTTT.

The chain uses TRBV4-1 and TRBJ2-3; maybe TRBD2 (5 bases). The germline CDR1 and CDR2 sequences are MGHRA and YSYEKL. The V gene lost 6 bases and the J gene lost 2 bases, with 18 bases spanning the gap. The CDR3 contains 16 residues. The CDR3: CASRRNSEVNTDTQYF. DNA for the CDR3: TGCGCCAGCAGACGCAATAGCGAGGTGAACACAGATACGCAGTATTTT.

DNA for the CDR3: TGTGCCAGCAGCTTATTTAAGGCAAGCGACACCGGGGAGCTGTTTTTT. Translated, it gives CASSLFKASDTGELFF. V gene TRBV7-3 combines with J gene TRBJ2-2, with D hard to call. Germline-derived CDR1 and CDR2 are SGHTA and FQGTGA. The CDR3 contains 16 residues. Trimming stripped 2 bases from V and 3 bases from J, with 13 bases between.